This TCR beta chain was found in a study of T-cell memory formation after mild COVID-19. Study overall: Clustering of TCRs was largely donor specific. Study outcomes and limitations: Some clones that responded turned up in pre-infection memory, which suggests that cross-reactive memory joined in.

Germline CDR1 reads KGHSY; CDR2 reads FQNENV. The length of the CDR3 is 15 residues. Trimming cost V 4 bases and J 4 bases, with 16 bases left between them. This clonotype occurred a few times. What it binds is not known. Employing constant-segment primers, 5'RACE generated TCR alpha and TCR beta cDNA libraries bearing sample barcodes and UMIs. TCRdb processed the 5' RACE reads anew with MiXCR; each CDR3 protein has one entry. The sample shows about 560,000 distinct CDR3 sequences, approximately 18% of them seen only once. The source of this sequence is an adult woman who had mild COVID-19 (a few samples of this study predate the infection). Cell type and time point are not known. This chain links TRBV16 with TRBJ1-1; D gene ambiguous. Material: PBMCs or a T cell subset sorted from them (not recorded which). The CDR3 nucleotides read TGTGCCAGCAGCCGCCCGCGAGCTTTTGGCACTGAAGCTTTCTTT. Residues: CASSRPRAFGTEAFF.